This T cell receptor beta chain stems from a study of identical twins. Unique molecular identifiers were present on cDNA, and template switching added a universal primer site. A single record per CDR3 protein comes from TCRdb applying MiXCR to the 5' RACE reads. This sample has approximately 500,000 distinct CDR3 sequences, with roughly a quarter found just once. Per germline, CDR1 LGHNT and CDR2 FRNRAP. The CDR3 is 16 residues long. Trimming at V came to 5 bases and at J to 4 bases, leaving 8 bases not matched to a gene. This sample was shared with a second study, whose subject was T cells expressing NK-cell markers. That paper states: Of CD8+ T cells, roughly 1.0-7.0% belonged to dominant NKG2C+ clonotypes in roughly six donors.

The J gene is TRBJ2-1, the V gene TRBV12-5, with TRBD2 identical over 10 bases. Sequencing used CD4+ T cells sorted from blood. The receptor was derived from a woman aged 18-30 years in good health. The CDR3: CASGPAIAGGYNEQFF. CDR3 DNA: TGTGCTAGTGGTCCCGCCATAGCGGGGGGTTACAATGAGCAGTTCTTC.